Each of the 18 T cell receptor beta chains below was sequenced from the same sample in a study of CD8 T cells in ankylosing spondylitis. One entry per CDR3 protein results from TCRdb running MiXCR on the 5' RACE reads. The data contain roughly 35,000 distinct CDR3 sequences, approximately 17% of them singletons. Input material: blood. Source of these receptors: a male donor with ankylosing spondylitis or in good health (not recorded which).

This clonotype appeared a few times. The chain combines TRBV11-2 with TRBJ2-3, with D perhaps matching TRBD2 (6 bases). Germline assignment: CDR1 SGHAT and CDR2 FQNNGV. V was shortened by 4 bases and J by 4 bases, with 12 bases between the two germline ends. The length of the CDR3 is 14 residues. This CDR3 reads CASSSETSSDTQYF. CDR3 sequence (DNA): TGTGCCAGCAGCTCCGAGACTAGTTCAGATACGCAGTATTTT.

The V and J genes are TRBV20-1 and TRBJ1-1; unclear D gene. V lost 0 bases and J lost 1, with 9 bases in between. Germline CDR1 and CDR2: DFQATT and SNEGSKA (reference sequence). The length of the CDR3 is 14 residues. The CDR3 region is CSARDLGWNTEAFF. The CDR3 DNA reads TGCAGTGCTAGAGATTTAGGGTGGAACACTGAAGCTTTCTTT.

This clonotype was seen more than once but under ten times. V and J are TRBV20-1 and TRBJ2-1, with D maybe TRBD2 (6 bases). The germline V gene has CDR1 DFQATT and CDR2 SNEGSKA (reference sequence). Trimming pared 2 bases from V and 5 bases from J, leaving 10 bases between. This CDR3 has 13 amino acids. CDR3 sequence: CSARLAYDNEQFF. In nucleotides, the CDR3 is TGCAGTGCTAGACTAGCGTACGACAATGAGCAGTTCTTC.

This clonotype was seen only a few times. This rearrangement joins TRBV10-3 to TRBJ2-5, with D hard to call. The CDR3 extends over 14 amino acids. CDR1 and CDR2 (germline): ENHRY, SYGVKD. The V end lost 0 bases, the J end lost 0 bases, and 5 bases lay between the germline ends. CDR3 DNA sequence: TGTGCCATCAGTGAGTCTACTAACCAAGAGACCCAGTACTTC. It is translated as CAISESTNQETQYF.

The J gene is TRBJ2-3, the V gene TRBV4-3; 9 bases line up with TRBD2. This CDR3 is built from 14 residues. With 5 bases clipped from V and 6 bases from J, the junction kept 6 bases outside the gene matches. Germline V lookup: CDR1 LGHNA, CDR2 YSLEER. The CDR3 loop is CASSNSGGPDTQYF. CDR3 bases: TGCGCCAGCAGCAACAGCGGGGGGCCGGATACGCAGTATTTT.

This clonotype was recorded a few times. The chain employs TRBV29-1 and TRBJ2-7; a possible D gene is TRBD2 (6 bases). CDR1 is SQVTM, CDR2 ANQGSEA, per germline. V lost 8 bases, J lost 6 bases, and 23 bases lay in between. The CDR3 has 14 residues. CDR3: CSFVRDPGDGEQYF. DNA for the CDR3: TGCAGCTTCGTGAGGGATCCGGGAGATGGCGAGCAGTACTTC.

In DNA form, the CDR3 reads TGTGCCAGTAGTATATTTAATCAGCCCCAGCATTTT. It specifies CASSIFNQPQHF. The chain has TRBV19 and TRBJ1-5, with unresolved D. The CDR3 has 12 amino acids. V gave up 2 bases and J gave up 4 bases, with 3 bases separating them. Germline V lookup: CDR1 LNHDA, CDR2 SQIVND (reference sequence).

Ten or more counts support this clonotype. This chain links TRBV29-1 with TRBJ2-4; unclear D gene. Germline CDR1 reads SQVTM; CDR2 reads ANQGSEA. The CDR3 spans 12 residues. V was shortened by 5 bases and J by 6 bases, with 11 bases between the two germline ends. CDR3 in amino acids: CSVRTVGNIQYF. In nucleotides, the CDR3 is TGCAGCGTTAGGACGGTGGGAAACATTCAGTACTTC. Filled out from reference TRBV29-1 and TRBJ2-4, the complete variable domain reads SAVISQKPSRDICQRGTSLTIQCQVDSQVTMMFWYRQQPGQSLTLIATANQGSEATYESGFVIDKFPISRPNLTFSTLTVSNMSPEDSSIYLCSVRTVGNIQYFGAGTRLSVL.

This clonotype was seen more than once but under ten times. This chain joins TRBV20-1 and TRBJ2-3; D is undetermined. V dropped 6 bases and J dropped 4 bases, with 11 bases sitting between them. The CDR3 loop spans 12 amino acids. Germline assignment: CDR1 DFQATT and CDR2 SNEGSKA (reference sequence). In nucleotides, the CDR3 is TGCAGTGCCGAGTTTTCAGCAGATACGCAGTATTTT. Translated, it gives CSAEFSADTQYF.

Remarks on this clonotype: At one end the junction does not follow the germline gene, possibly because of a read error. The chain combines TRBV5-1 with TRBJ2-1; no definite D call. Germline assignment: CDR1 SGHRS and CDR2 YFSETQ. The CDR3 has 13 residues. This CDR3 reads CASSLDSSNEQFF. The CDR3 nucleotides read TGCGCCAGCAGCTTGGACTCCTCCAATGAGCAGTTCTTC.

The sample holds a few counts of this clonotype. The chain combines TRBV29-1 with TRBJ2-1, with D possibly TRBD1 on 6 matching bases. Germline V lookup: CDR1 SQVTM, CDR2 ANQGSEA. The CDR3 loop spans 12 amino acids. Trimming took off 7 bases at V and 9 bases at J, with 16 bases between the two ends. This CDR3 reads CSAGLAQGEQFF. In nucleotides, the CDR3 is TGCAGCGCAGGACTTGCACAGGGTGAGCAGTTCTTC.

The V and J genes are TRBV3-1 and TRBJ2-1; unclear D gene. The V end lost 0 bases, the J end lost 3 bases, and 9 bases lay between the germline ends. CDR3 length: 15 residues. Germline V gene lookup returns CDR1 LGHDT and CDR2 YNNKEL (reference sequence). The CDR3 coding sequence is TGTGCCAGCAGCCAAGATTACAGTCTCTACAATGAGCAGTTCTTC. Its protein product is CASSQDYSLYNEQFF.

This clonotype was found a few times. This rearrangement joins TRBV6-6 to TRBJ2-2; TRBD1 agrees at 9 bases. The germline V gene encodes CDR1 MNHNY and CDR2 SVGAGI (reference sequence). Trimming took 10 bases from V and 2 from J; bases not matched to a gene: 5. This CDR3 contains 14 residues. CDR3 amino acids: CANAQGANTGELFF. The CDR3 DNA reads TGTGCCAACGCACAGGGGGCTAACACCGGGGAGCTGTTTTTT.

The chain carries TRBV12-3 or TRBV12-4 and TRBJ2-2, with D possibly TRBD2 on 6 matching bases. The V and J ends lost 8 bases and 2 bases respectively, with 9 bases between them. The CDR3 totals 13 residues. CDR3 region: CASGGFNTGELFF. CDR3 DNA sequence: TGTGCCAGCGGAGGGTTCAACACCGGGGAGCTGTTTTTT.

The gene calls are TRBV12-3 or TRBV12-4 and TRBJ2-1; possibly TRBD2 for D (6 bases). The V end lost 5 bases, the J end lost 9 bases, and 11 bases lay between the germline ends. This CDR3 is 12 amino acids long. As DNA, the CDR3 is TGTGCCAGCAGTCAGTCTAGCGTTGAGCAGTTCTTC. Encoded protein: CASSQSSVEQFF.

The V gene is TRBV3-1, the J gene TRBJ2-2, with 10 bases matching TRBD2. Germline loops: CDR1 LGHDT, CDR2 YNNKEL (reference sequence). Trimming removed 2 bases from V and 4 bases from J; junction bases left unmatched: 4. CDR3 length equals 16 residues. The CDR3 DNA reads as TGTGCCAGCAGCCAACTAGCGGGAGAGGGCACCGGGGAGCTGTTTTTT. It encodes CASSQLAGEGTGELFF.

This clonotype appeared many times. This chain uses TRBV3-1 with TRBJ2-3; D gene unclear. This CDR3 is built from 14 residues. Germline V gives CDR1 LGHDT, CDR2 YNNKEL (reference sequence). Trimming took off 1 base at V and 3 bases at J, with 8 bases between the two ends. The CDR3 sequence is CASSQAWQTDTQYF. In DNA, the CDR3 is TGTGCCAGCAGCCAAGCTTGGCAGACAGATACGCAGTATTTT.

In this sample, this clonotype turned up many times. The J gene is TRBJ1-4, the V gene TRBV7-9; tentative D call: TRBD1 (5 bases). V was pared by 5 bases and J by 0 bases, with 7 bases between. CDR3 length: 14 residues. Germline CDR1 and CDR2: SEHNR and FQNEAQ (reference sequence). The CDR3 spells CASSQGATNEKLFF. Here the CDR3 DNA reads TGTGCCAGCAGCCAGGGAGCAACTAATGAAAAACTGTTTTTT.